The sequence of this T cell receptor beta chain was determined in a study of relationships among human T cell subsets. Study-level results: Over 60% of CD8+ cytotoxic sequences were in clones over 100 reads; regulatory and Th2 had few.

Germline-derived CDR1 and CDR2 are SGHAT and FQNNGV. The J segment lost 2 bases and the V segment lost 4 bases, leaving 7 bases of the junction unmatched. This CDR3 spans 16 amino acids. Semiquantitative ARM-PCR amplified T cell receptor alpha and beta CDR3 regions from mRNA. Tagged nested gene-specific primers were used first, then communal superprimers amplified exponentially. TCRdb recomputed calls from the multiplex PCR reads with MiXCR, one row per CDR3 protein. The repertoire consists of roughly 15,000 distinct CDR3 sequences, with 62% occurring once and the leading ten covering less than 35%. Regarding this clonotype: Its antigen is undetermined.

Sequenced: total T cells sorted from blood. The origin of this receptor is a man in his forties in good health. The rearrangement links TRBV11-2 to TRBJ2-1; 8 nucleotides match TRBD2. The CDR3 loop is CASSSGGEGAYNEQFF. CDR3 DNA sequence: TGTGCCAGCAGCTCCGGGGGGGAGGGGGCCTACAATGAGCAGTTCTTC. Supplemented by reference TRBV11-2 and TRBJ2-1, the full variable domain reads EAGVAQSPRYKIIEKRQSVAFWCNPISGHATLYWYQQILGQGPKLLIQFQNNGVVDDSQLPKDRFSAERLKGVDSTLKIQPAKLEDSAVYLCASSSGGEGAYNEQFFGPGTRLTVL.